A selection of T cell receptor beta chains follows, all from one sample in a study of glioma-infiltrating T cells after dendritic cell vaccination. This table comes from immunoSEQ multiplex PCR, and its TCRdb copy is limited to in-frame clones, with some not included. The repertoire holds 55,000 to 75,000 clones, with roughly 79% as singletons. Sequencing used blood, obtained before dendritic cell vaccination. The receptors originated from a human donor with glioblastoma. The CDR3 runs from the conserved cysteine through the conserved F or W. The D gene is left open where the match is weak. Only some rows state a clone size, as once, few, many or a class for expanded clones.

clone_size	j_call	d_call	v_call	cdr3_aa	cdr3_nt
-	TRBJ2-7	-	TRBV7-9	CASSTIMTGHEQYF	TGTGCCAGCAGTACAATCATGACAGGCCACGAGCAGTACTTC
-	TRBJ1-2	-	TRBV15	CATSLPGTQGYGYTF	TGTGCCACCAGCCTGCCCGGGACTCAGGGATATGGCTACACCTTC
-	TRBJ2-7	TRBD1	TRBV9	CASSVGTGVSYEQYF	TGTGCCAGCAGCGTTGGGACAGGGGTCTCCTACGAGCAGTACTTC
-	TRBJ1-1	-	TRBV29-1	CSAAEGVEAFF	TGCAGCGCCGCCGAGGGAGTTGAGGCTTTCTTT
-	TRBJ2-1	-	TRBV7-3	CASSSIGLPSSYNEQFF	TGTGCCAGCAGCTCTATCGGACTCCCGAGCTCCTACAATGAGCAGTTCTTC
-	TRBJ2-7	-	TRBV12-1	CASSFVLYSYEQYF	TGTGCCAGCAGCTTTGTGCTCTACTCCTACGAGCAGTACTTC
-	TRBJ1-3	-	TRBV18	CASSPRTQENTIYF	TGTGCCAGCTCACCGAGGACTCAAGAAAACACCATATATTTT
-	TRBJ1-2	-	TRBV18	CASSPIGESYGYTF	TGTGCCAGCTCACCTATCGGGGAATCCTATGGCTACACCTTC
-	TRBJ2-2	-	TRBV7-7	CASSLGGSRQGELFF	TGTGCCAGCAGCTTAGGGGGCAGTAGACAAGGGGAGCTGTTTTTT
-	TRBJ2-3	-	TRBV5-1	CASSLSSDTQYF	TGCGCCAGCAGCTTGTCATCAGATACGCAGTATTTT
once	TRBJ1-1	TRBD1	TRBV5-1	CASRSGTVNTEAFF	TGCGCCAGCAGGTCCGGGACAGTGAACACTGAAGCTTTCTTT
-	TRBJ2-1	-	TRBV4-3	CASSPSRGNEQFF	TGCGCCAGCAGCCCCTCCCGGGGCAATGAGCAGTTCTTC
-	TRBJ2-5	TRBD2	TRBV29-1	CSSQTGTSGGAIGTQYF	TGCAGCTCTCAAACCGGGACTAGCGGGGGTGCAATTGGGACCCAGTACTTC
-	TRBJ2-1	-	TRBV18	CASSPNRNEQFF	TGTGCCAGCTCACCAAACCGGAATGAGCAGTTCTTC